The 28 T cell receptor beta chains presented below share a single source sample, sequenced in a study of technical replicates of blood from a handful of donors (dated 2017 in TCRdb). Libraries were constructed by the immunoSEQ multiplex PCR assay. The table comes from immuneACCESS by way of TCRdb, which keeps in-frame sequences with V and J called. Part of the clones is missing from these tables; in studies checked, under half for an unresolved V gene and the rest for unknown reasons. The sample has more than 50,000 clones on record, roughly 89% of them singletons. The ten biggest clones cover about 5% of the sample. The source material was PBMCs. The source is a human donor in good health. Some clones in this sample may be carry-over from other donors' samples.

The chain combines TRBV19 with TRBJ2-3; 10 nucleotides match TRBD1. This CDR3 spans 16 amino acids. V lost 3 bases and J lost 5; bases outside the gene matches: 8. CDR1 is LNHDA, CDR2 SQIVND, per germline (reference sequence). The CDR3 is CASSMWTRTGGDTQYF. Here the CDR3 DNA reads TGTGCCAGTAGTATGTGGACGCGGACAGGGGGAGATACGCAGTATTTT.

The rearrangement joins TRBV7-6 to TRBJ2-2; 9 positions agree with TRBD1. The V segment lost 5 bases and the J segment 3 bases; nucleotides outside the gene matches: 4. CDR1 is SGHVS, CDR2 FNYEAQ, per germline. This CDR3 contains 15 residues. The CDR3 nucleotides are TGTGCCAGCAGCCATCGGGACAGGGACACCGGGGAGCTGTTTTTT. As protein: CASSHRDRDTGELFF.

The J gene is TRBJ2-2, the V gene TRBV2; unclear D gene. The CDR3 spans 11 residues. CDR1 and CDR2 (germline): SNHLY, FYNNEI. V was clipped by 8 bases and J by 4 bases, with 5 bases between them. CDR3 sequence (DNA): TGTGCCAGCCACAGCACCGGGGAGCTGTTTTTT. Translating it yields CASHSTGELFF. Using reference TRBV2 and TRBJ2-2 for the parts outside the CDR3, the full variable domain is EPEVTQTPSHQVTQMGQEVILRCVPISNHLYFYWYRQILGQKVEFLVSFYNNEISEKSEIFDDQFSVERPDGSNFTLKIRSTKLEDSAMYFCASHSTGELFFGEGSRLTVL.

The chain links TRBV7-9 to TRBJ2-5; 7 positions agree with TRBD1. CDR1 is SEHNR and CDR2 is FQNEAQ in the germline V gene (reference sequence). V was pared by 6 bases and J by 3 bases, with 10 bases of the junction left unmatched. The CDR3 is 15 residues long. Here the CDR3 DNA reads TGTGCCAGCAGATATTACGCTGGGACAGAAGAGACCCAGTACTTC. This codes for CASRYYAGTEETQYF.

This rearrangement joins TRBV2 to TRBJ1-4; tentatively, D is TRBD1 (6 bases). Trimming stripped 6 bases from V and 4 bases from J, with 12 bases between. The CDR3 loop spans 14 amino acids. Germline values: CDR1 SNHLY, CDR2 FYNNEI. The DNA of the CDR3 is TGTGCCAGCAGGGCAGACAGGTATAATGAAAAACTGTTTTTT. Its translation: CASRADRYNEKLFF.

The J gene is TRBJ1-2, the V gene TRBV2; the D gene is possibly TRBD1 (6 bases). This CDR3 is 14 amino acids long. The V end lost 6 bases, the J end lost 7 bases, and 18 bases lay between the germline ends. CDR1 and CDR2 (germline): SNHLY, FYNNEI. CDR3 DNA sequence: TGTGCCAGCAGGCTCCGGGGGGCGCGAGGTGGCTACACCTTC. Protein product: CASRLRGARGGYTF. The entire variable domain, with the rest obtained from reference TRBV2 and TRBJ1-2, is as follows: EPEVTQTPSHQVTQMGQEVILRCVPISNHLYFYWYRQILGQKVEFLVSFYNNEISEKSEIFDDQFSVERPDGSNFTLKIRSTKLEDSAMYFCASRLRGARGGYTFGSGTRLTVV.

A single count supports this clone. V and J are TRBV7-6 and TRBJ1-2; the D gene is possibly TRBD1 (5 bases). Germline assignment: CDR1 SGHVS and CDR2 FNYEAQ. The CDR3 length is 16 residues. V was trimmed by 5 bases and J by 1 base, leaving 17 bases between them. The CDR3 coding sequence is TGTGCCAGCAGCCTCTTAGGTGGGGCCTATAACTATGGCTACACCTTC. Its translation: CASSLLGGAYNYGYTF.

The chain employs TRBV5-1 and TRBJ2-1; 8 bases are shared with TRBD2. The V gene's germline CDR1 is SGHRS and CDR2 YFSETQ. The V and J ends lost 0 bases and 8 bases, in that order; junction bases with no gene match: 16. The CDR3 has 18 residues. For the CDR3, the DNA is TGCGCCAGCAGCTTGGCCTCCTCACTAGCGGTCCAGGTGGATGAGCAGTTCTTC. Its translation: CASSLASSLAVQVDEQFF.

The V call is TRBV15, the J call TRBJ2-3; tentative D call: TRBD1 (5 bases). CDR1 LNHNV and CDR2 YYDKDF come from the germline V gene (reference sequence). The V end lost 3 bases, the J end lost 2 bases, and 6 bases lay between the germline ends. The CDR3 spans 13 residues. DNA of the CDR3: TGTGCCACCAGCAGCAGGGTCACAGATACGCAGTATTTT. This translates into CATSSRVTDTQYF.

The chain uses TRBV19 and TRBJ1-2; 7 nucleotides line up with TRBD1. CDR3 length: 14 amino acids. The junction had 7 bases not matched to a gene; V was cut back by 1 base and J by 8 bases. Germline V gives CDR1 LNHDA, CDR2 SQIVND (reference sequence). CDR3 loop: CASSIASRGTGYTF. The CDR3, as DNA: TGTGCCAGTAGTATAGCCTCCAGGGGGACGGGCTACACCTTC.

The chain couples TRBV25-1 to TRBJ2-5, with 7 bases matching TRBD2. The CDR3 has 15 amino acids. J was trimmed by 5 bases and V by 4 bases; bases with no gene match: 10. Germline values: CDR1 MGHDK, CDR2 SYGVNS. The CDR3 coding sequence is TGTGCCAGCAGTGTGCGACTAGCTGTTGGGGAGACCCAGTACTTC. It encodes CASSVRLAVGETQYF.

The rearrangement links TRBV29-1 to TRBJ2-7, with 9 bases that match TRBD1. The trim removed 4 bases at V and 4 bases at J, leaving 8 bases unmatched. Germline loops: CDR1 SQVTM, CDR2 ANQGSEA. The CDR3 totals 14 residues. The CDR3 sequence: CSVARQGVLYEQYF. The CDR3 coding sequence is TGCAGCGTTGCCAGACAGGGGGTACTTTACGAGCAGTACTTC.

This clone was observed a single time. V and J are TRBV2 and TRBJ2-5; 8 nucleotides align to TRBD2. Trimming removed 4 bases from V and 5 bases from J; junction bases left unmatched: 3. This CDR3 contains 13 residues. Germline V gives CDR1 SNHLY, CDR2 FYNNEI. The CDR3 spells CASSAGLVETQYF. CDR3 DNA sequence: TGTGCCAGCAGTGCGGGACTAGTGGAGACCCAGTACTTC.

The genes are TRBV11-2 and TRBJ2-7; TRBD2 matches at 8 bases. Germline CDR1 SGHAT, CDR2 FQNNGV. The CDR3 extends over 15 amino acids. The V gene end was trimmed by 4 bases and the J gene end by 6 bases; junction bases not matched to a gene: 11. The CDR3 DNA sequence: TGTGCCAGCAGCTCACCCGGACTAGCTTCTCGCGAGCAGTACTTC. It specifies CASSSPGLASREQYF.

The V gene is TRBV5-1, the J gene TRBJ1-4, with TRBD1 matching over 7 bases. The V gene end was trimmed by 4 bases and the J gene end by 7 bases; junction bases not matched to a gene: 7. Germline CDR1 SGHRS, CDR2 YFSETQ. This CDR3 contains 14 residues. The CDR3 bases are TGCGCCAGCAGCCTCGGACAGGCGGCTGAAAAACTGTTTTTT. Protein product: CASSLGQAAEKLFF.

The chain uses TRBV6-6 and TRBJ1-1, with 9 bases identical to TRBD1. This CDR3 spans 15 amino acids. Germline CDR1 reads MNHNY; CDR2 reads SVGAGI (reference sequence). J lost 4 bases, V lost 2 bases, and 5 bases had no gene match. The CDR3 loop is CASSYPDRGFTEAFF. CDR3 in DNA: TGTGCCAGCAGTTACCCCGACAGGGGGTTCACTGAAGCTTTCTTT.

DNA of the CDR3: TGTGCCACCAGCAGATGGGACTTCGAAAACATTCAGTACTTC. Translated: CATSRWDFENIQYF. The rearrangement uses TRBV15 and TRBJ2-4; maybe TRBD2 (6 bases). The CDR3 consists of 14 residues. Germline CDR1 is LNHNV and CDR2 is YYDKDF (reference sequence). V was clipped by 2 bases and J by 5 bases, with 10 bases between them.

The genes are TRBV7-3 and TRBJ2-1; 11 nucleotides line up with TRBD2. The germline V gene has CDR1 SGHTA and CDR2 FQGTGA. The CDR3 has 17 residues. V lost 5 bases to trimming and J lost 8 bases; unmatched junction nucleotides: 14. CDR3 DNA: TGTGCCAGCAGCCCCCTAGCGGGAGGTCCTCGACGTGATGAGCAGTTCTTC. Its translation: CASSPLAGGPRRDEQFF.

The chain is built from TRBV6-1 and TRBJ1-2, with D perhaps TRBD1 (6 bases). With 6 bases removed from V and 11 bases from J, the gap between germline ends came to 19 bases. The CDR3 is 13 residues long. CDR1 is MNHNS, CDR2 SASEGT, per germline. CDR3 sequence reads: CASSPGQGVGYTF. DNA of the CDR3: TGTGCCAGCAGCCCGGGACAAGGGGTTGGTTACACCTTC.

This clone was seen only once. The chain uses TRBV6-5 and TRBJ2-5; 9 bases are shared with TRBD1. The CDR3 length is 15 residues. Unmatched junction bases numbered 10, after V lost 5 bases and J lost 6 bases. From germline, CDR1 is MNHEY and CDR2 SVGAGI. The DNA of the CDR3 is TGTGCCAGCAGTCACCCAACAGGGGGCGCGAAGACCCAGTACTTC. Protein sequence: CASSHPTGGAKTQYF.

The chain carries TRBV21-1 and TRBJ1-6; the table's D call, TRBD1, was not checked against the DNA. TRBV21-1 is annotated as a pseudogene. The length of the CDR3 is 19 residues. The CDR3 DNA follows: TGTGCCAGCAGACTCCTACGGCAGGGTTCAATGTTATGGAATTCACCCCTCCACTTT. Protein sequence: CASRLLRQGSMLWNSPLHF.

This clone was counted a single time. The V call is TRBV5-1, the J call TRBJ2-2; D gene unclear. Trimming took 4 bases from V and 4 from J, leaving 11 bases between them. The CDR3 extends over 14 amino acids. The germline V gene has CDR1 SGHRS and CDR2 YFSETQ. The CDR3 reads CASSAPGGTGELFF. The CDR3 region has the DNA TGCGCCAGCAGCGCCCCTGGCGGCACCGGGGAGCTGTTTTTT.

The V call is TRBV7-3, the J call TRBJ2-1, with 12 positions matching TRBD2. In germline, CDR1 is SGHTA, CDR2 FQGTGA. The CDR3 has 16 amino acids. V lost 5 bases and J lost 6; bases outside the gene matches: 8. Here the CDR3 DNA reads TGTGCCAGCAGCCGTCAACTAGCGGGAGGAAGCAATGAGCAGTTCTTC. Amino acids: CASSRQLAGGSNEQFF.

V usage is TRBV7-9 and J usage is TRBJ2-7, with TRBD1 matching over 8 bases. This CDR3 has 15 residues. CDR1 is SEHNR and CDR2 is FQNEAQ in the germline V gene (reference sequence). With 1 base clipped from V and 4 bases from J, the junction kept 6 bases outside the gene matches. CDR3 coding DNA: TGTGCCAGCAGCTTAGGAGCAGGGGGCGTTTACGAGCAGTACTTC. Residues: CASSLGAGGVYEQYF.

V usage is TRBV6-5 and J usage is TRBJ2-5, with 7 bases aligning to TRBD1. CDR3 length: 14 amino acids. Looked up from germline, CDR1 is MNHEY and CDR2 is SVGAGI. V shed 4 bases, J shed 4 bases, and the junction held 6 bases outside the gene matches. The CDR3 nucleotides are TGTGCCAGCAGTTCCAGGACAGGAGTAGAGACCCAGTACTTC. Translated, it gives CASSSRTGVETQYF.

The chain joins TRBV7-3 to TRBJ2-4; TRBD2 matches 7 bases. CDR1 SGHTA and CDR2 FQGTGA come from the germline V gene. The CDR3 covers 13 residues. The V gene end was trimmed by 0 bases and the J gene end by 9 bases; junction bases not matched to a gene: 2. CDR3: CASSLTERGIQYF. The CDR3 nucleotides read TGTGCCAGCAGCTTAACCGAGCGGGGCATTCAGTACTTC.

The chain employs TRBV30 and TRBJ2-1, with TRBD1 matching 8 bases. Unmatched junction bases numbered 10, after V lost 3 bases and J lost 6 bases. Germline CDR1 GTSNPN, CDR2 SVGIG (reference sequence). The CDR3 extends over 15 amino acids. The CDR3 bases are TGTGCCTGGAGACGTATCCAGGGGGCCGGCAATGAGCAGTTCTTC. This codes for CAWRRIQGAGNEQFF.

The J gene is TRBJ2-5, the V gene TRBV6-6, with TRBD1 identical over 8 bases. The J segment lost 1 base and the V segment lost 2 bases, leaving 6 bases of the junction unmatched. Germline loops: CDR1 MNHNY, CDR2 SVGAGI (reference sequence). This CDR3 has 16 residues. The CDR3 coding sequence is TGTGCCAGCAGTTACCCGACAGGGGACTCCCAAGAGACCCAGTACTTC. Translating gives CASSYPTGDSQETQYF.